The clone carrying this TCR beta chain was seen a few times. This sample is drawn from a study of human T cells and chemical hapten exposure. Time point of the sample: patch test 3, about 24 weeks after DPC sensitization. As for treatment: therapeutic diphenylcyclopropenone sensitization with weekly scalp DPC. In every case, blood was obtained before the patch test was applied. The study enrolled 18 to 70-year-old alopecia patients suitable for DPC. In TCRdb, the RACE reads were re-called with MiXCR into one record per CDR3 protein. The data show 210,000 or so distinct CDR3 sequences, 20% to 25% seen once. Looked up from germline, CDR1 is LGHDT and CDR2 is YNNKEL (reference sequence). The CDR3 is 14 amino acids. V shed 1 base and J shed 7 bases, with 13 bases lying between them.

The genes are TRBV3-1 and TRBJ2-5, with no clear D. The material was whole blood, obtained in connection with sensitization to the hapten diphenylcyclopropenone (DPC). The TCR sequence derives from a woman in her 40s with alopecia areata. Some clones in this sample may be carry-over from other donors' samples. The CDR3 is CASSQGPGYGTQYF. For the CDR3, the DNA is TGTGCCAGCAGCCAAGGGCCCGGGTACGGGACCCAGTACTTC.